This T cell receptor beta chain was obtained from a study of T cell responses to AZD1222 COVID-19 vaccine. The CDR3 covers 17 residues. Looked up from germline, CDR1 is SEHNR and CDR2 is FQNEAQ (reference sequence). The J segment lost 4 bases and the V segment lost 5 bases, leaving 12 bases of the junction unmatched. Overall study results and limits: With two AZD1222 doses given, Spike-specific TCR breadth and depth both rose. Baseline antibody screening turned up just a handful of seropositive AZD1222 recipients.

A few counts support this clone. No antigen is known for it. The protocol was immunoSEQ multiplex PCR, while the TCRdb copy is restricted to in-frame clones and leaves out a portion. This table has around 71,000 clones, about 84% appearing once. The starting material was peripheral blood, obtained on day 0 of AZD1222 vaccination. V is TRBV7-9 and J is TRBJ2-3; TRBD2 agrees at 10 bases. The source of this sequence is an adult in good health. The chain's CDR3 is CASSDSRSGRAADTQYF. The DNA for the CDR3 is TGTGCCAGCAGCGATTCTCGGAGCGGGAGGGCCGCAGATACGCAGTATTTT.